Included here is one T cell receptor (beta chain) sequence, with context. Its antigen is still unknown. This sample was taken from a study of lymphopenia after photon versus proton radiotherapy. General study results and limits: Only patients who died were analyzed for survival; proton advantage is unproven. Under photons, naive T cells and diversity fell while effector/memory populations rose. In patients who died, overall survival fell as post-nadir TCR diversity dropped more. After the lymphocyte nadir, photon-treated repertoires showed oligoclonal expansion, especially of CD8+ Temra cells.

The germline gives CDR1 GTSNPN, CDR2 SVGIG (reference sequence). Trimming took 2 bases from V and 4 from J; bases not matched to a gene: 7. The CDR3 loop spans 15 amino acids. This table comes from immunoSEQ multiplex PCR, and its TCRdb copy is limited to in-frame clones, with some not included. The sample holds 65,000 to 85,000 clones, around 93% seen once. The sample consisted of peripheral blood, taken from a patient treated with photon-based radiotherapy. This sequence joins TRBV30 and TRBJ1-4, with 7 bases lining up with TRBD1. The TCR sequence derives from a middle-aged woman with cholangiocarcinoma. The CDR3 bases are TGTGCCTGGAGTCACAGGGGTCGCCTTAATGAAAAACTGTTTTTT. The encoded protein is CAWSHRGRLNEKLFF.